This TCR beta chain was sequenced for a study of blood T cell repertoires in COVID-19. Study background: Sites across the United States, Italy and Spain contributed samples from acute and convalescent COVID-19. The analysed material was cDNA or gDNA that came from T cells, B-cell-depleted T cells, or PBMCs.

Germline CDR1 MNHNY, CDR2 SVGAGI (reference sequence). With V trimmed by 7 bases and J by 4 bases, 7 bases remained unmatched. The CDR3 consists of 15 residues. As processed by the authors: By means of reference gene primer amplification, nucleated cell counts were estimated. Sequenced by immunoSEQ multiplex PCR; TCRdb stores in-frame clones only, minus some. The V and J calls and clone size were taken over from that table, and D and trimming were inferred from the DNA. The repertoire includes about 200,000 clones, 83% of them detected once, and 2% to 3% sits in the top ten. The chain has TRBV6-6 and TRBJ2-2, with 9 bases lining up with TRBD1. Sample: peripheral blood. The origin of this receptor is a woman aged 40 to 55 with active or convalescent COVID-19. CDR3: CASKQQGAGTGELFF. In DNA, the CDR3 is TGTGCCAGCAAACAACAGGGGGCGGGCACCGGGGAGCTGTTTTTT.